This paragraph covers one TCR beta chain sequence. Profiling relied on immunoSEQ multiplex PCR, and the TCRdb table lists in-frame clones only, not all of them. The table shows about 19,000 clones, with 65% to 85% occurring only once. The data were obtained in a study of OX40 agonist ivuxolimab in advanced cancers. Study in general: Three patients responded partially, comprising one with hepatocellular carcinoma and two with cutaneous melanoma.

V shed 3 bases and J shed 2 bases, with 10 bases lying between them. This CDR3 comprises 14 residues. Germline lookup yields CDR1 SEHNR and CDR2 FQNEAQ (reference sequence). J is TRBJ1-1 and V is TRBV7-9; D unclear. This clonotype was obtained from an adult with an advanced solid tumor such as melanoma, head and neck, liver or kidney cancer. The material was CD4+ or CD8+ T cells sorted from blood, obtained in a trial of the OX40 agonist ivuxolimab. The CDR3 bases are TGTGCCAGCAGCTTTGAAGGGAGTAACACTGAAGCTTTCTTT. It encodes CASSFEGSNTEAFF.